Included here is one T cell receptor beta chain sequence, with context. The data stem from a study of blood T cell repertoires in COVID-19. J was trimmed by 7 bases and V by 5 bases; bases with no gene match: 5. The CDR3 consists of 14 residues. Germline V lookup: CDR1 SGHDT, CDR2 YYEEEE. The assay was immunoSEQ multiplex PCR, and TCRdb's table has in-frame clones only and misses some. This table has fewer than 450,000 clones, over 75% appearing once. The V gene is TRBV5-6, the J gene TRBJ2-4; 11 bases fit TRBD1. This TCR was recovered from a woman in her thirties who had recovered from COVID-19. Source material: PBMCs or T cells enriched from blood (not recorded which). The CDR3 reads CASRQGQGANIQYF. In DNA, the CDR3 is TGTGCCAGCAGACAAGGACAGGGGGCTAACATTCAGTACTTC.